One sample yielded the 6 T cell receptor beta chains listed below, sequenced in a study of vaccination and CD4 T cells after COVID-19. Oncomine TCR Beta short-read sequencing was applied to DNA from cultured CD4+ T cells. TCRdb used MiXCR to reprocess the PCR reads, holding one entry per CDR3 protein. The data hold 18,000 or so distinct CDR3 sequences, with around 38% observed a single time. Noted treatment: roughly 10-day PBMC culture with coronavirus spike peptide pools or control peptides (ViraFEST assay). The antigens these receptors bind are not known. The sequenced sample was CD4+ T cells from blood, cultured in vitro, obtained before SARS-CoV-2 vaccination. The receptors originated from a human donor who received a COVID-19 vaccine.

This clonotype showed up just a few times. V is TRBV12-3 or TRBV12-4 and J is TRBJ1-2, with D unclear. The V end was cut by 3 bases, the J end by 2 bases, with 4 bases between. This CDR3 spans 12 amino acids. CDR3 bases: TGTGCCAGCAGTTTGAAGAACTATGGCTACACCTTC. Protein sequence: CASSLKNYGYTF.

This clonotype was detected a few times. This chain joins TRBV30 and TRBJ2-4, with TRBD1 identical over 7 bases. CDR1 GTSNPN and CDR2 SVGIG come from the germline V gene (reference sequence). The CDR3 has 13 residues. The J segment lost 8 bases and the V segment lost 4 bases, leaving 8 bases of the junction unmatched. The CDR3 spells CAWNPDRDYIQYF. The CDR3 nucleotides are TGTGCCTGGAATCCAGACAGGGATTACATTCAGTACTTC.

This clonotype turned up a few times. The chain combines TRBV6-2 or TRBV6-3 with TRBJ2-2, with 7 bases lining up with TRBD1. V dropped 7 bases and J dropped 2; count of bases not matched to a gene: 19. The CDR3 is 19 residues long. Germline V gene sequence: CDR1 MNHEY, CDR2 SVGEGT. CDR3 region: CASNKQTPGGRLNTGELFF. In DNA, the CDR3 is TGTGCCAGCAACAAGCAGACCCCAGGGGGAAGGCTTAACACCGGGGAGCTGTTTTTT.

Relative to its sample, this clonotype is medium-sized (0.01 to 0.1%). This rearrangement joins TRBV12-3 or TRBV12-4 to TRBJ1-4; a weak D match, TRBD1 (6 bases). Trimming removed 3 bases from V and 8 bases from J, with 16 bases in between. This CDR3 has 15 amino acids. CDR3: CASSLTGTPSEKLFF. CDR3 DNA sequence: TGTGCCAGCAGTTTGACCGGGACACCAAGCGAAAAACTGTTTTTT.

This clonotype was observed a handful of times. The CDR3 nucleotides read TGTGCCAGCATTGTAGGGTCTGTGAGCTACAATGAGCAGTTCTTC. Residues: CASIVGSVSYNEQFF. V usage is TRBV2 and J usage is TRBJ2-1; no firm D call. V dropped 7 bases and J dropped 3 bases, with 16 bases sitting between them. The CDR3 is 15 amino acids. The germline CDR1 and CDR2 sequences are SNHLY and FYNNEI.

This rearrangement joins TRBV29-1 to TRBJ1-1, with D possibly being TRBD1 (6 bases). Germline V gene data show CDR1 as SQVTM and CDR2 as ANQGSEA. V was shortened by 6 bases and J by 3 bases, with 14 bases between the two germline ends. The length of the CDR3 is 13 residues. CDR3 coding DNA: TGCAGCGTCGCGAGGGGGTCTTACACTGAAGCTTTCTTT. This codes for CSVARGSYTEAFF.